This TCR beta chain stems from a study of Graves' ophthalmopathy and Graves' hyperthyroidism. Findings of the study overall: Blood also harbored most expanded thyroid clonotypes above 0.001 frequency. The model predicted progression of ophthalmopathy with a sensitivity of just over 70%, and its specificity was 72% to 80%.

Points on this clonotype: What it binds is unknown.

Amplification of the TCR beta CDR3 regions used RNA transcripts (as template). A first-round RT-PCR used HTBI primers, followed by a second-round multiplex PCR. One entry per CDR3 protein results from TCRdb running MiXCR on the multiplex PCR reads. Of more than 550,000 distinct CDR3 sequences in the sample, more than 40% are singletons; the top ten hold 3% to 3.5%. Someone took the PBMCs out of less than 11 ml of fresh peripheral blood. The source of this sequence is an adult man with Graves' ophthalmopathy. Sequencing was performed on peripheral blood.

CDR3 in DNA: TGTGCCAGCAGCTCAGCGTGGGGGGGCGCTGAGACCCAGTACTTC. Its translation: CASSSAWGGAETQYF. V is TRBV11-1 and J is TRBJ2-5; perhaps TRBD2 as D (7 bases). CDR3 length: 15 amino acids. V lost 4 bases and J 5 bases, leaving 17 bases between the germline ends. Germline values: CDR1 SGHAT, CDR2 FQDESV (reference sequence).